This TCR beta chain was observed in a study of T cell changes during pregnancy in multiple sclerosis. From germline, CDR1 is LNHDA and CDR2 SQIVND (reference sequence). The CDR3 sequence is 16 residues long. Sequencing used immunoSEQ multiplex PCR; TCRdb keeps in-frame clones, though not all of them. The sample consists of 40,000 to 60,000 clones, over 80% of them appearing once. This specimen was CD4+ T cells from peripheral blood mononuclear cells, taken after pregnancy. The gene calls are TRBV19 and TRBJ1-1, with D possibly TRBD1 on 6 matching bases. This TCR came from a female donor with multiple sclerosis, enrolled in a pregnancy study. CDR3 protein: CASPYRDTEVGTEAFF. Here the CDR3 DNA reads TGTGCTAGCCCCTACAGGGACACGGAGGTGGGCACTGAAGCTTTCTTT.